The clone carrying this T cell receptor (beta chain) has a count of ten or more. Its antigen is undetermined. TCRdb reprocessed the 5' RACE reads with MiXCR, giving one entry per CDR3 protein. The repertoire consists of 250,000 or so distinct CDR3 sequences, with about 10% occurring once and the leading ten covering 6% to 8%. The sample is drawn from a study of CD8 T cells in ankylosing spondylitis. Findings and caveats of the study: As for the disease-linked clones, they showed a CD8+ phenotype and occurred at relatively low frequencies in peripheral blood. Enrichment of disease-linked clones was reportedly significant in matched ankylosing spondylitis synovial fluid.

The CDR3 extends over 15 amino acids. With V trimmed by 5 bases and J by 1 base, 9 bases remained unmatched. The germline gives CDR1 SGHRS, CDR2 YFSETQ. The sample was blood, either unsorted or a sorted T cell fraction (not recorded which). The J gene is TRBJ2-7, the V gene TRBV5-1; TRBD1 agrees at 7 bases. This receptor was obtained from a male donor with ankylosing spondylitis or in good health (not recorded which). The CDR3 region is CASRIGTVPSYEQYF. The CDR3 DNA reads TGCGCCAGCAGAATTGGGACAGTACCGTCCTACGAGCAGTACTTC.